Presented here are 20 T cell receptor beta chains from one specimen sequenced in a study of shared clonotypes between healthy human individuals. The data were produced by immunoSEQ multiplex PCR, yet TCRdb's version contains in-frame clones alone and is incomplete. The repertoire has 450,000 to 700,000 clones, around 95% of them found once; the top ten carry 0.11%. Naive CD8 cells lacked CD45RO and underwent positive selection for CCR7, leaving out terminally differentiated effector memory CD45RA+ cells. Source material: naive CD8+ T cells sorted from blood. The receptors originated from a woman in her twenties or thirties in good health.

CDR3 DNA: TGCGCCAGCAGTGAGATCGCAGGGGGTCTCTCCTACGAGCAGTACTTC. Translated: CASSEIAGGLSYEQYF. This chain joins TRBV10-1 and TRBJ2-7, with 7 positions matching TRBD1. The ends lost 2 bases at V and 0 bases at J; junction bases unmatched: 7. Germline CDR1 and CDR2: WNHNN and SYGVQD (reference sequence). The CDR3 sequence is 16 residues long.

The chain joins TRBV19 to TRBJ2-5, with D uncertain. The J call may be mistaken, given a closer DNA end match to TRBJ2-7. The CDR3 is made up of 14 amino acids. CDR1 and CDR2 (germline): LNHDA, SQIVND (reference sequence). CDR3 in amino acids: CASSIGSKTYEQYF. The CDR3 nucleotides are TGTGCCAGTAGTATAGGCTCGAAGACCTACGAGCAGTACTTC.

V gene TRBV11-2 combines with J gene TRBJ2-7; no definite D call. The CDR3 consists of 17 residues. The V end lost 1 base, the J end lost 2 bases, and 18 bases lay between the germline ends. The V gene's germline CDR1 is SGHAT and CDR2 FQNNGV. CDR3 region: CASSLVYSQDGTYEQYF. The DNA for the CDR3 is TGTGCCAGCAGCTTAGTATACAGTCAGGACGGAACCTACGAGCAGTACTTC.

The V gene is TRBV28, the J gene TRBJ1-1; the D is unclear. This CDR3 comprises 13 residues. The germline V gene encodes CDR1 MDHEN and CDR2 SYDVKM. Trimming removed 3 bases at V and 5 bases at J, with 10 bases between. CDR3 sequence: CASSFRAWTEAFF. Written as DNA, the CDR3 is TGTGCCAGCAGTTTTAGGGCGTGGACTGAAGCTTTCTTT.

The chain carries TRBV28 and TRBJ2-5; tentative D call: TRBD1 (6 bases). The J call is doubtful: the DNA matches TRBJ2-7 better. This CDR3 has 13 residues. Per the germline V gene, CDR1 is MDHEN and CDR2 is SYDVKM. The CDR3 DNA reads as TGTGCCACCGAAGACAGGCAATCCTACGAGCAGTACTTC. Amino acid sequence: CATEDRQSYEQYF.

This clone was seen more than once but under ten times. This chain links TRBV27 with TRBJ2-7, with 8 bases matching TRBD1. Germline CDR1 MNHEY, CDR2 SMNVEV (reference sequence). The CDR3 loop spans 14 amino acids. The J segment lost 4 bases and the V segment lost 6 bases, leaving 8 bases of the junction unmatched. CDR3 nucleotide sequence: TGTGCCAGCAGCTCAATGGACAGGGCTTACGAGCAGTACTTC. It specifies CASSSMDRAYEQYF.

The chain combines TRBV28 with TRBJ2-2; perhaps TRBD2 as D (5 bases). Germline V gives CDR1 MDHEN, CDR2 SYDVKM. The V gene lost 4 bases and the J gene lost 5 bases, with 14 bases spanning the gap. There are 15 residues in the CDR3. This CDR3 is CASSYRGRVTGELFF. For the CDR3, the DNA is TGTGCCAGCAGTTACCGGGGAAGGGTAACCGGGGAGCTGTTTTTT.

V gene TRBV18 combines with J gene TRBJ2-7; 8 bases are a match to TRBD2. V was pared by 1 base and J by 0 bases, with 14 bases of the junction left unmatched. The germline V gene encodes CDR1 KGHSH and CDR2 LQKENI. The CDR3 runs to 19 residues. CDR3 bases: TGTGCCAGCTCACCACGGAAAGCCTCCGGGACTAGGGACTCCTACGAGCAGTACTTC. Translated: CASSPRKASGTRDSYEQYF. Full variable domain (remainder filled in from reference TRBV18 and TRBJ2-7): NAGVMQNPRHLVRRRGQEARLRCSPMKGHSHVYWYRQLPEEGLKFMVYLQKENIIDESGMPKERFSAEFPKEGPSILRIQQVVRGDSAAYFCASSPRKASGTRDSYEQYFGPGTRLTVT.

CDR3 nucleotide sequence: TGTGCCAGCAGTCCTCGCCGGCTAGCAGGTGTAGATACGCAGTATTTT. The encoded protein is CASSPRRLAGVDTQYF. This chain connects TRBV27 to TRBJ2-3; possible D gene TRBD2, 5 bases. Trimming took 5 bases from V and 5 from J, leaving 20 bases between them. CDR3 length: 16 residues. The germline V gene has CDR1 MNHEY and CDR2 SMNVEV (reference sequence).

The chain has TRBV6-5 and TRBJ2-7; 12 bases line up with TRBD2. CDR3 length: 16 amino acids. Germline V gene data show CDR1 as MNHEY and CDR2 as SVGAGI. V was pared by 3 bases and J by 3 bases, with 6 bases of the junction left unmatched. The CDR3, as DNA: TGTGCCAGCAGTTATCCGGGACTAGCGGGCCACTACGAGCAGTACTTC. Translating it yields CASSYPGLAGHYEQYF.

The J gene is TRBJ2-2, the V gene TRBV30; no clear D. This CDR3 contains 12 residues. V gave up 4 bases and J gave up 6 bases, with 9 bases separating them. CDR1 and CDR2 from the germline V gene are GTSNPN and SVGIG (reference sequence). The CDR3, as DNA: TGTGCCTGGATGGGGATCTCCGGGGAGCTGTTTTTT. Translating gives CAWMGISGELFF.

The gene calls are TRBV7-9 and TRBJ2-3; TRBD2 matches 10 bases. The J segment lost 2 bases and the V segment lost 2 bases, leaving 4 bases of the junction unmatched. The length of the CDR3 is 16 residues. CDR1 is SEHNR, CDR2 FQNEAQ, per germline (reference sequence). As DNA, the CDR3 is TGTGCCAGCAGCTTATCTAGCGGGGGAAACACAGATACGCAGTATTTT. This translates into CASSLSSGGNTDTQYF.

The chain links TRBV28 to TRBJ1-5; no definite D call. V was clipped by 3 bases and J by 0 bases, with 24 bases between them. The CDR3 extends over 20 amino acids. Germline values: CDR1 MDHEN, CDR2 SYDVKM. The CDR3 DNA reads TGTGCCAGCAGTTTTAACGACGCGTTTTTGGGCGTGCATAGCAATCAGCCCCAGCATTTT. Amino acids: CASSFNDAFLGVHSNQPQHF. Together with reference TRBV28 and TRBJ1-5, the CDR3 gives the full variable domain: DVKVTQSSRYLVKRTGEKVFLECVQDMDHENMFWYRQDPGLGLRLIYFSYDVKMKEKGDIPEGYSVSREKKERFSLILESASTNQTSMYLCASSFNDAFLGVHSNQPQHFGDGTRLSIL.

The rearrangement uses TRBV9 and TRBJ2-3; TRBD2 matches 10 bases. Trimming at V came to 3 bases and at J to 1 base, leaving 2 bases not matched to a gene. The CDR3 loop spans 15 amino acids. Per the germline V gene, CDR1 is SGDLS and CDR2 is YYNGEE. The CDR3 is CASSESGRGTDTQYF. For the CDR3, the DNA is TGTGCCAGCAGCGAAAGCGGGAGGGGCACAGATACGCAGTATTTT.

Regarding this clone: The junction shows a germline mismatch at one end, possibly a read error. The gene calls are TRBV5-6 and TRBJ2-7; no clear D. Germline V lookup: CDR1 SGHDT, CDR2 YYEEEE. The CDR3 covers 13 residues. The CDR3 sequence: CAGSPAARHEQYF. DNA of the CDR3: TGTGCCGGCAGCCCGGCCGCTAGGCACGAGCAGTACTTC. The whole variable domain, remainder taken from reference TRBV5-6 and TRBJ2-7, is DAGVTQSPTHLIKTRGQQVTLRCSPKSGHDTVSWYQQALGQGPQFIFQYYEEEERQRGNFPDRFSGHQFPNYSSELNVNALLLGDSALYLCAGSPAARHEQYFGPGTRLTVT.

The CDR3 loop reads CATSTPQSGRGYEQYF. DNA for the CDR3: TGTGCCACCAGCACCCCCCAATCGGGGCGGGGGTACGAGCAGTACTTC. The V gene is TRBV15, the J gene TRBJ2-7; 7 bases are a match to TRBD2. Looked up from germline, CDR1 is LNHNV and CDR2 is YYDKDF (reference sequence). Germline trimming cut 4 bases from V and 4 bases from J; bases unmatched to any gene: 13. The CDR3 runs 16 residues. Variable domain in full (rest from reference TRBV15 and TRBJ2-7): DAMVIQNPRYQVTQFGKPVTLSCSQTLNHNVMYWYQQKSSQAPKLLFHYYDKDFNNEADTPDNFQSRRPNTSFCFLDIRSPGLGDTAMYLCATSTPQSGRGYEQYFGPGTRLTVT.

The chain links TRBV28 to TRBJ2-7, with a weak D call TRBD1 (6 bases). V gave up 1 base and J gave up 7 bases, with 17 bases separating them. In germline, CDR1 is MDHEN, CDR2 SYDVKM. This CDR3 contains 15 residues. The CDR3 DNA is TGTGCCAGCAGTTTATTCAGGGGCCGCATACGGGAGCAGTACTTC. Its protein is CASSLFRGRIREQYF.

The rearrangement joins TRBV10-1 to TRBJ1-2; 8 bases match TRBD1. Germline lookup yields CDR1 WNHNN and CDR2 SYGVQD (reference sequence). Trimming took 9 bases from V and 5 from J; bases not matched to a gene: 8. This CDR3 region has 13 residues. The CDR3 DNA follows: TGCGCCAGGACAGGGGCTATCGAATATGGCTACACCTTC. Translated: CARTGAIEYGYTF.

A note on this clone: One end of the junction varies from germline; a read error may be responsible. CDR3 nucleotide sequence: TGCAGCGTTGAAGAGTCCGTCCGGGGAGCTGTTTTT. Protein sequence: CSVEESVRGAVF. This chain joins TRBV29-1 and TRBJ2-2; TRBD2 is a possible D gene (5 bases). Germline CDR1 is SQVTM and CDR2 is ANQGSEA. The CDR3 contains 12 residues.

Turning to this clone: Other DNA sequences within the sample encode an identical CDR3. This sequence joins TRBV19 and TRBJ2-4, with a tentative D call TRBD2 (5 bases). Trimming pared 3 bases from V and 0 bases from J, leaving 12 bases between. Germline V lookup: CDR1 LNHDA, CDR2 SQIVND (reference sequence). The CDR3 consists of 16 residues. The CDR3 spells CASSIDGGVAKNIQYF. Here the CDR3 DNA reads TGTGCCAGTAGTATTGACGGAGGAGTAGCCAAAAACATTCAGTACTTC.